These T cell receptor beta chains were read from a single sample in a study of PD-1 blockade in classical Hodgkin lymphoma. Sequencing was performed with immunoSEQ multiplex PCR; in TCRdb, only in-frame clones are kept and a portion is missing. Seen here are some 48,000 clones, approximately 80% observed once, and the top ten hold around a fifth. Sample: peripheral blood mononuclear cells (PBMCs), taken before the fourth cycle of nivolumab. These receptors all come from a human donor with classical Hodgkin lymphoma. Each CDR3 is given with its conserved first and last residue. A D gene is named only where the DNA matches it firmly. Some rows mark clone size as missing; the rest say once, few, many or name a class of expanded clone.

TGTGCCAGCAGCCCCCGTGGGACTAGCGAAGAGACCCAGTACTTC CASSPRGTSEETQYF TRBV7-6 TRBD2 TRBJ2-5 -
TGTGCCAGCAGCCGCGCCGGGACGGCTAGAAACACCATATATTTT CASSRAGTARNTIYF TRBV6-5 - TRBJ1-3 -
TGTGCCAGCATGCTAGGGGAGACCCAGTACTTC CASMLGETQYF TRBV6-5 - TRBJ2-5 -
TGTGCCAGCAGTTTGCCTGGGACTGAAGCTTTCTTT CASSLPGTEAFF TRBV6-5 - TRBJ1-1 -
TGTGCCAGCAGCCTACAGGGTCGAGTTACCGGGGAGCTGTTTTTT CASSLQGRVTGELFF TRBV14 - TRBJ2-2 -
TGTGCCAGCAGCACGACGGCGGGAGGGGTCTACGAGCAGTACTTC CASSTTAGGVYEQYF TRBV11-2 TRBD2 TRBJ2-7 -
TGTGCCACCAGGGGGGGAGGGCTTGGGAATGATGAGCAGTTCTTC CATRGGGLGNDEQFF TRBV15 TRBD2 TRBJ2-1 few
TGTGCCAGCAGCCAAGATCTAGGAAAAGGCTACACCTTC CASSQDLGKGYTF TRBV14 - TRBJ1-2 once
TGTGCCAGCAGCTTAAGGACGAACACTGAAGCTTTCTTT CASSLRTNTEAFF TRBV7-3 - TRBJ1-1 -
TGCGCCAGCAGCCATTGGGACACCTCCTACGAGCAGTACTTC CASSHWDTSYEQYF TRBV4-1 - TRBJ2-7 -
TGCAGCGTGACGACAGGAAATAGCAATCAGCCCCAGCATTTT CSVTTGNSNQPQHF TRBV29-1 - TRBJ1-5 -
TGTGCCAGTACCAACTGGGCCGCAGCGGCTGGCTACACCTTC CASTNWAAAAGYTF TRBV19 - TRBJ1-2 once
TGTGCCAGCAGTATACCGGGGCAGACAGATACGCAGTATTTT CASSIPGQTDTQYF TRBV28 - TRBJ2-3 -
TGCGCCAGCAGCCAAGCACCGACTTATGCTAGCACAGATACGCAGTATTTT CASSQAPTYASTDTQYF TRBV4-3 - TRBJ2-3 -
TGTGCCAGCAGCTTCGGGACTTCCTACAATGAGCAGTTCTTC CASSFGTSYNEQFF TRBV5-6 - TRBJ2-1 few
TGTGCCAGTAGTACCTTAGCTGGCCAAGAGACCCAGTACTTC CASSTLAGQETQYF TRBV19 - TRBJ2-5 once
TGTGCCAGTAGTATACGATCGACAGGGAGTAATCAGCCCCAGCATTTT CASSIRSTGSNQPQHF TRBV19 TRBD1 TRBJ1-5 -
TGTGCCAGCAGCGAGAGAGGGACAGGGCTGGAGACCCAGTACTTC CASSERGTGLETQYF TRBV9 TRBD1 TRBJ2-5 once
TGTGCCAGTAGTCCGTCCCGGGACAGGGGGGTTGAAGCTTTCTTT CASSPSRDRGVEAFF TRBV19 TRBD1 TRBJ1-1 -
TGTGCCAGCAGCCGCAGCGGGGGGGAACAGCCCCAGCATTTT CASSRSGGEQPQHF TRBV14 - TRBJ1-5 few
TGTGCCAGCAGTTATCGGGGCCTCTATGGCTACACCTTC CASSYRGLYGYTF TRBV6-5 - TRBJ1-2 -
TGTGCCAGTAGTACGGGTTGGAACACCGGGGAGCTGTTTTTT CASSTGWNTGELFF TRBV19 - TRBJ2-2 -
TGCGCCAGCAGCCCCGGGACAAATGGTGAAGCTTTCTTT CASSPGTNGEAFF TRBV4-3 - TRBJ1-1 -
TGTGCCACCAGCAGAGATCCCCACCCCGATCAGCCCCAGCATTTT CATSRDPHPDQPQHF TRBV15 - TRBJ1-5 -
TGTGCCAGCAGCCGAGACAGGGCTAGCTCCTACGAGCAGTACTTC CASSRDRASSYEQYF TRBV14 TRBD1 TRBJ2-7 -
TGTGCCAGCAAAGAACTAGCGCTAACCTACGAGCAGTACTTC CASKELALTYEQYF TRBV6-1 TRBD2 TRBJ2-7 -
TGTGCCAGCAACAGAAGGGCGCATGGTGATGGCTACACCTTC CASNRRAHGDGYTF TRBV6-1 - TRBJ1-2 -
TGCAGGGCCAACTCCGGGATCGAAGCTTTCTTT CRANSGIEAFF TRBV29-1 - TRBJ1-1 -
TGCGCCAGCAGCTTGGGGGTCGATCCTGGCGAGCAGTACTTC CASSLGVDPGEQYF TRBV5-1 - TRBJ2-7 once
TGTGCCAGCAGACGCCAAACACAAATGAACACTGAAGCTTTCTTT CASRRQTQMNTEAFF TRBV6-5 - TRBJ1-1 once
TGTGCCAGCAGTTACGGAAGGGGATTTACCTTC CASSYGRGFTF TRBV6-6 - TRBJ1-2 -
TGTGCCAGCAGCGTGACACAGTTCTCCTACGAGCAGTACTTC CASSVTQFSYEQYF TRBV5-4 - TRBJ2-7 -
TGTGCCAGCAGCGCAGGGAAACAGCCCCAGCATTTT CASSAGKQPQHF TRBV5-6 - TRBJ1-5 -
TGTGCCAGTAGTGTATCCGGGACAGGGAACTATGGCTACACCTTC CASSVSGTGNYGYTF TRBV19 TRBD1 TRBJ1-2 few
TGCGCCAGCAGCTTGGAGCGGGGTACAGATACGCAGTATTTT CASSLERGTDTQYF TRBV5-1 TRBD2 TRBJ2-3 once
TGTGCCACCAGCAGAGACAGGGGACGCGAGCAGTACTTC CATSRDRGREQYF TRBV15 - TRBJ2-7 once
TGTGCCAGCAACCCTTTCAGGAGCACTGAAGCTTTCTTT CASNPFRSTEAFF TRBV6-1 - TRBJ1-1 -
TGTGCCAGCAGCCCATACGGGGGACCCGGGGAGCTGTTTTTT CASSPYGGPGELFF TRBV9 - TRBJ2-2 -
TGTGCCAGCAGCTTAGGTGGGGGGGGCACAGATACGCAGTATTTT CASSLGGGGTDTQYF TRBV11-3 TRBD2 TRBJ2-3 many
TGTGCCAGCAGGCGAGGCTATCGGCGGAGCTCCTACAATGAGCAGTTCTTC CASRRGYRRSSYNEQFF TRBV21-1 - TRBJ2-1 -
TGTGCCAGCAGCTTTATAAGGGCAACGGGTGGGGCCAACGTCCTGACTTTC CASSFIRATGGANVLTF TRBV7-9 - TRBJ2-6 once
TGCAGCGTTGCGGGACAGGGTGTTACCTACGAGCAGTACTTC CSVAGQGVTYEQYF TRBV29-1 TRBD1 TRBJ2-7 -
TGTGCCTGGAGTCCGACGGCTGCGTCTGGAAACACCATATATTTT CAWSPTAASGNTIYF TRBV30 - TRBJ1-3 -
TGTACTGCGAGCGGGGGGCTAGGGGAAAAACTGTTTTTT CTASGGLGEKLFF TRBV6-1 - TRBJ1-4 -
TGTGCCAGCAGCTTCGACAGGGGGGGAGCCAAAAACATTCAGTACTTC CASSFDRGGAKNIQYF TRBV5-6 TRBD1 TRBJ2-4 -
TGTGCCAGTAGTTCCCGACCGGTTACTCAGGCGGAGACCCAGTACTTC CASSSRPVTQAETQYF TRBV19 - TRBJ2-5 -